This T cell receptor beta chain is from a study of cytomegalovirus exposure and HLA in healthy donors. Between the trimmed V and J ends, which lost 1 base and 8 bases, there was a span of 8 bases. The germline gives CDR1 DFQATT, CDR2 SNEGSKA (reference sequence). This CDR3 has 11 amino acids. With 60 Vbeta and 13 Jbeta primers, the PCR was carried out. The data were produced by immunoSEQ multiplex PCR, yet TCRdb's version contains in-frame clones alone and is incomplete. Of 130,000 to 150,000 clones in the sample, roughly three quarters were seen once. The sample consisted of PBMCs. The TCR sequence derives from a male donor in good health and CMV-seronegative. The chain is built from TRBV20-1 and TRBJ1-2; D is ambiguous. CDR3 protein: CSARGLKGYTF. The CDR3 coding sequence is TGCAGTGCTAGAGGGCTTAAGGGCTACACCTTC.